This T cell receptor beta chain was sequenced for a study of T-cell memory formation after mild COVID-19. Across the study: TCR clusters largely stayed donor specific. General study results and limits: Contracting clones localized mainly to CM and EM when CD4+ and mainly to EMRA when CD8+. CD4/CD8 balance characterized clones contracting day 15 to 85, and CD4+ skew characterized later expanders.

After 5'RACE with constant-segment primers, TCR alpha and TCR beta cDNA libraries carrying sample barcodes and UMIs were obtained. Via MiXCR, TCRdb re-called the 5' RACE reads, giving one row per CDR3 protein. The sample holds hundreds of thousands of distinct CDR3 sequences, about a fifth seen once. About this clonotype itself: Its specificity is unknown.

Germline CDR1 and CDR2: ENHRY and SYGVKD. This CDR3 contains 13 residues. The V gene end was trimmed by 0 bases and the J gene end by 7 bases; junction bases not matched to a gene: 3. This rearrangement joins TRBV10-3 to TRBJ2-7, with 7 bases fitting TRBD2. The source is an adult woman who had mild COVID-19 (a few samples of this study predate the infection). Cell type and time point are not known. Sequencing was performed on PBMCs or a T cell subset sorted from them (not recorded which). The CDR3 region is CAISESGGQEQYF. Written as DNA, the CDR3 is TGTGCCATCAGTGAGTCGGGAGGGCAAGAGCAGTACTTC.